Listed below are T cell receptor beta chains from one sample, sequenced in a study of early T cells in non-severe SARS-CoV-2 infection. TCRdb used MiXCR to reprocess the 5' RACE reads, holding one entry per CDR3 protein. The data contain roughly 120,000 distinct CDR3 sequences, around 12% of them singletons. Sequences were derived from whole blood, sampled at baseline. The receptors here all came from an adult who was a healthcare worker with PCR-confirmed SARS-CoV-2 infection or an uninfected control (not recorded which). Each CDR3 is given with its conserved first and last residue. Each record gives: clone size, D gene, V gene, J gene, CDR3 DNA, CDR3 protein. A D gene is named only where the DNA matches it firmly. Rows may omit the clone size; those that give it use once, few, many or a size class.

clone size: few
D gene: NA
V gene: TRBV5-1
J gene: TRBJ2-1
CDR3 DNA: TGCGCCAGCAGCCTCCTGGGGGCTTGGTACAATGAGCAGTTCTTC
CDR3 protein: CASSLLGAWYNEQFF

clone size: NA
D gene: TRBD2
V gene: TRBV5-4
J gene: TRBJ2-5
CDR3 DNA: TGTGCCAGCAGCTCTTCTAGCGGTGTCCAAGAGACCCAGTACTTC
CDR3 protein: CASSSSSGVQETQYF

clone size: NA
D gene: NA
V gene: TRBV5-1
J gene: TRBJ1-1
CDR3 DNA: TGCGCCAGCAGTATAAAGGGATCGGACACTGAAGCTTTCTTT
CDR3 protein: CASSIKGSDTEAFF

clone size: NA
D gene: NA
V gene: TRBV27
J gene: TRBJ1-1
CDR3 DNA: TGTGCCAGCAGCACCGGGGGCCGCCGGGCTTTCTTT
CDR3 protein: CASSTGGRRAFF

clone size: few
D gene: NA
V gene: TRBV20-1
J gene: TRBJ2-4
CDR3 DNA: TGCAGTGCTTCAGAAAACATTCAGTACTTC
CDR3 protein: CSASENIQYF

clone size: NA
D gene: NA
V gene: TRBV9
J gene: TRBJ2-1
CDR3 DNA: TGTGCCAGCAGCGTAGGGTCAGGGACCTACAATGAGCAGTTCTTC
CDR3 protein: CASSVGSGTYNEQFF

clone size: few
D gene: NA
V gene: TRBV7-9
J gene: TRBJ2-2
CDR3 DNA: TGTGCCAGCAGCTTCGACAGAATTTTT
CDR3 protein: CASSFDRIF

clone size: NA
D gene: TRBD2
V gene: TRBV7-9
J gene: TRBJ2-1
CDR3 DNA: TGTGCCAGCAGCCGGACTAGCGGATCCTACAATGAGCAGTTCTTC
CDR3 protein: CASSRTSGSYNEQFF

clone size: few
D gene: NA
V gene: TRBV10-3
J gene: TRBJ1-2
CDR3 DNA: TGTGCCATCAGGGGGGATCTGTCTTATGGCTACACCTTC
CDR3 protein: CAIRGDLSYGYTF

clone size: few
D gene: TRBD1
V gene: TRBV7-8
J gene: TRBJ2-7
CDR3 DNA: TGTGCCAGCAGCTTTTTACCGGGACAGACCCACTACGAGCAGTACTTC
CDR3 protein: CASSFLPGQTHYEQYF

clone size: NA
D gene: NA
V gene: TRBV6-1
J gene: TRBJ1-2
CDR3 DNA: TGTGCCAGCAGTGAGGCCGGGGGGCGCCGGGTTGGCTACACCTTC
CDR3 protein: CASSEAGGRRVGYTF

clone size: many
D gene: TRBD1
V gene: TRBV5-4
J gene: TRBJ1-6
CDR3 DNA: TGTGCCAGCAGCTTCTCGACAGGGGGGGTAGCACCCCTCCACTTT
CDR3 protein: CASSFSTGGVAPLHF

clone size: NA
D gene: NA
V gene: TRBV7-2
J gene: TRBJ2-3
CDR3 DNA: TGTGCCAGCAGCCCGACCCGGGGTCAAGATACGCAGTATTTT
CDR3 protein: CASSPTRGQDTQYF

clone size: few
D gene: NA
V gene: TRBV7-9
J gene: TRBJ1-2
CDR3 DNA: TGTGCCAGCAGCCTTATCCCCGCAGGGACGCCCCATGGCTACACCTTC
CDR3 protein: CASSLIPAGTPHGYTF

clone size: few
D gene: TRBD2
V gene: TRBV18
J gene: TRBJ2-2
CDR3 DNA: TGTGCCAGCTCACAGCGGGGGCAGGTCACCGGGGAGCTGTTTTTT
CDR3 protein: CASSQRGQVTGELFF

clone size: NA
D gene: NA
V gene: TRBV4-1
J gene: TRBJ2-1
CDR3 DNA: TGCGCCAGCAGCCAAGTTTCCGCGGGGACAGCCAGGAGGGATGAGCAGTTCTTC
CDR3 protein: CASSQVSAGTARRDEQFF

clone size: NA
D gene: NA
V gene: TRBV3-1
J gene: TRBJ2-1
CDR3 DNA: TGTGCCAGCAGCCAAAGGAGCGGAGAATACAATGAGCAGTTCTTC
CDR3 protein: CASSQRSGEYNEQFF

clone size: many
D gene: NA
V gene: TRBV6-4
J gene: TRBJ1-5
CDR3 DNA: TGTGCCAGCAGCCGGGACAGCAATCAGCCCCAGCATTTT
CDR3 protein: CASSRDSNQPQHF

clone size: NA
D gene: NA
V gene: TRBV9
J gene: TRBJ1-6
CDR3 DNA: TGTGCCAGCAGCGTAGTGGGGGCCTATAATTCACCCCTCCACTTT
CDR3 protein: CASSVVGAYNSPLHF

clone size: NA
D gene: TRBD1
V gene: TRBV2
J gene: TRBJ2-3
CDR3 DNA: TGTGCCAGATCTCCGGGACAGGGAACCACAGATACGCAGTATTTT
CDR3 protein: CARSPGQGTTDTQYF

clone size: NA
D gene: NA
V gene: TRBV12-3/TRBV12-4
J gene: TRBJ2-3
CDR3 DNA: TGTGCCAGCAGCCCTTTTAGTAGGGGCTCACCTGAAGATACGCAGTATTTT
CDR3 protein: CASSPFSRGSPEDTQYF

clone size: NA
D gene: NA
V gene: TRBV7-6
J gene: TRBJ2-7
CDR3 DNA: TGTGCCAGCAGCCACCTGAGTACGTCCGGCGAGCAGTACTTC
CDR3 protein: CASSHLSTSGEQYF

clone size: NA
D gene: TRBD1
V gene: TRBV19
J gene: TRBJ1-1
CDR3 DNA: TGTGCCAGTAGTATATCGGGACAGAACACTGAAGTTTTCTTT
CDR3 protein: CASSISGQNTEVFF

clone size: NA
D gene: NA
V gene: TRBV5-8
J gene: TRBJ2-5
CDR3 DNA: TGTGCCAGCAGCTTGGGCCGGGACCTCCAGGAGACCCAGTACTTC
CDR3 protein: CASSLGRDLQETQYF

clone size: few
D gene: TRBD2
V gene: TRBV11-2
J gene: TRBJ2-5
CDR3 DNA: TGTGCCAGCAGCCTAAGATTGACTAGCGGGGGCCAAGAGACCCAGTACTTC
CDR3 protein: CASSLRLTSGGQETQYF

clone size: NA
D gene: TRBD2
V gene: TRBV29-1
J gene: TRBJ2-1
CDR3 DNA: TGCAGCGTTGTCTCCCGGCTAGCGGGGCTTTCCAATGAGCAGTTCTTC
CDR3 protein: CSVVSRLAGLSNEQFF

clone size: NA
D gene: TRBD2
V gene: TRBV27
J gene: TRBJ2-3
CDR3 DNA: TGTGCCAGCAGTTATAAACTAGCGGGAGGGCCGGTTACGCAGTATTTT
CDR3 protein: CASSYKLAGGPVTQYF

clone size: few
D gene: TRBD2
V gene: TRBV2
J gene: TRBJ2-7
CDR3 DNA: TGTGCCAGCAGTCGAGCGGGAGGGCCCGGGTACGAGCAGTACTTC
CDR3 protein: CASSRAGGPGYEQYF

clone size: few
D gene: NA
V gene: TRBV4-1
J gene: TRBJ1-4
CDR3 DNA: TGCGCCAGCAGCCAAGTTCTTCGGGACAATGAAAAACTGTTTTTT
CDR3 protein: CASSQVLRDNEKLFF

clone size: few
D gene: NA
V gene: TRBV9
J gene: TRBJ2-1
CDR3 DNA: TGTGCCAGCAGCGTAAAGGGGAACAATGAGCAGTTCTTC
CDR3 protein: CASSVKGNNEQFF

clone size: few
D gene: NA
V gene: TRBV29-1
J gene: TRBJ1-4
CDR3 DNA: TGCAGCGCCGAGTGGGGGGAAAAACTGTTTTTT
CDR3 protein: CSAEWGEKLFF

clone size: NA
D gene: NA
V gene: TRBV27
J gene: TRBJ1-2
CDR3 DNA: TGTGCCAGCAGCCCCGGGATCTCCTATGGCTACACCTTC
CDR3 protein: CASSPGISYGYTF

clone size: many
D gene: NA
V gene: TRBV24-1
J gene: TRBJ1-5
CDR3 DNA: TGTGCCACCAGTGACCACAGGGTCGATCAGCCCCAGCATTTT
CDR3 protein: CATSDHRVDQPQHF

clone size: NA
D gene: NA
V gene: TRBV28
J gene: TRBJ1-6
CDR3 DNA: TGTGCCAGCAGTACCGGGAACCATAATTCACCCCTCCACTTT
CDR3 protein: CASSTGNHNSPLHF

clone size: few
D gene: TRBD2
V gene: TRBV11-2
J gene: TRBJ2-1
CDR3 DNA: TGTGCCAGCAGCTTACACGGGACTAGCGGGTGGGATGAGCAGTTCTTC
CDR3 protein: CASSLHGTSGWDEQFF

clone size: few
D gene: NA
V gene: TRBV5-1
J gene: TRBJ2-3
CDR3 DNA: TGCGCCAGCAGCATCCGGACTATAACTAGCACAGATACGCAGTATTTT
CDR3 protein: CASSIRTITSTDTQYF

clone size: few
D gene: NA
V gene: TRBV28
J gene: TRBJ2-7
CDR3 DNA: TGTGCCAGCAGTTTGGGGGGGCGGGTTGAAGAGCAGTACTTC
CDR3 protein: CASSLGGRVEEQYF

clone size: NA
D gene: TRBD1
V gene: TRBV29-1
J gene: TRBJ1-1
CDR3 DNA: TGCAGCGTGCTGGGGACAGGGCCCACTGAAGCTTTCTTT
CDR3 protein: CSVLGTGPTEAFF

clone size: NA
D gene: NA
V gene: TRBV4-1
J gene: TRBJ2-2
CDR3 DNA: TGCGCCAGCAGCCACGTTGGGGGGGAGCTGTTTTTT
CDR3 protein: CASSHVGGELFF

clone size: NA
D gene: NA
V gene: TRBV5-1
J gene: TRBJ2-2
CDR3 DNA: TGCGCCAGCAGCTTAGGGGAACTGTTTTTCACCGGGGAGCTGTTTTTT
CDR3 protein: CASSLGELFFTGELFF

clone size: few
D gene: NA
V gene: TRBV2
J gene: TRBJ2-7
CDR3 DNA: TGTGCCAGCCCCCCCCGGGACACAATCCTGAACGAGCAGTACTTC
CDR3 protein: CASPPRDTILNEQYF

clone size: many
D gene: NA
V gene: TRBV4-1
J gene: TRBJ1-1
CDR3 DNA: TGCGCCAGCAGCCAACACGGAAAGAACACTGAAGCTTTCTTT
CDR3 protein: CASSQHGKNTEAFF

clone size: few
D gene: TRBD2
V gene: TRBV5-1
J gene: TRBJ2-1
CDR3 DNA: TGCGCCAGCAGCACCGGGACTAGCGCGGCGTTTGAGCAGTTCTTC
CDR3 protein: CASSTGTSAAFEQFF

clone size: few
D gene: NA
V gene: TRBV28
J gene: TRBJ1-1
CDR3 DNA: TGTGCCAGCGCTAAGCGCGGACCGTTGTTAACTGAAGCTTTCTTT
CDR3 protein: CASAKRGPLLTEAFF

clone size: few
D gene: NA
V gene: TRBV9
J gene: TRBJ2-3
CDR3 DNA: TGTGCCAGCAGCTGGATCAGCACAGATACGCAGTATTTT
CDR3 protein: CASSWISTDTQYF

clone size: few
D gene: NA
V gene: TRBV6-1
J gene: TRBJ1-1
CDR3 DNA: TGTGCCAGCAGCAGACTGGTCCCCTCAGAGACTGAAGCTTTCTTT
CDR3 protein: CASSRLVPSETEAFF

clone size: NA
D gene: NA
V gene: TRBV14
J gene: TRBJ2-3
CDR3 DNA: TGTGCCAGCAGCCAAGAGACCACCTATACGCAGTATTTT
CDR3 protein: CASSQETTYTQYF

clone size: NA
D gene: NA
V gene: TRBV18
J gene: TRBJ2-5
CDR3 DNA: TGTGCCAGCTCACCAATGGGCAGGGAGACCCAGTACTTC
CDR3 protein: CASSPMGRETQYF

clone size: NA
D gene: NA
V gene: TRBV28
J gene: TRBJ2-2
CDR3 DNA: TGTGCCAGCAGTTTAAGGCAGGGCACCGGGGAGCTGTTTTTT
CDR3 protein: CASSLRQGTGELFF

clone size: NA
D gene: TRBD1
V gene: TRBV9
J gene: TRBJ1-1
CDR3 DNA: TGTGCCAGCAGCGCCGGGACAGGGCCCTCTGAAGCTTTCTTT
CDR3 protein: CASSAGTGPSEAFF

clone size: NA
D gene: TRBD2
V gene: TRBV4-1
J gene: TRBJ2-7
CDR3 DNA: TGCGCCAGCAGCCAGCCGACTAGCAGATACGAGCAGTACTTC
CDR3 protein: CASSQPTSRYEQYF

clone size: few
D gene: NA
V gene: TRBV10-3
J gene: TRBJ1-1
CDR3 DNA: TGTGCCATCAGGTCTGTATCGAACACTGAAGCTTTCTTT
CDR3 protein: CAIRSVSNTEAFF

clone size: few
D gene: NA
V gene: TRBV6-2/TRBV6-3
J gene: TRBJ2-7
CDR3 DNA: TGTGCCAGCAGTTCCACAGGGAAGGGGATTTTGTACGAGCAGTACTTC
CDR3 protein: CASSSTGKGILYEQYF

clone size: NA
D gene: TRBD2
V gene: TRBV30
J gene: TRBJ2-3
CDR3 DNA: TGTGCCTGGAGTCACCCTGGCGGGAGGGTTACCGATACGCAGTATTTT
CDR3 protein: CAWSHPGGRVTDTQYF

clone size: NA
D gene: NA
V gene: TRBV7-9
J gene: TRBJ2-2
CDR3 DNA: TGTGCCAGCAGCTTAGAGGGTCCAGGGCTAGCACACACCGGGGAGCTGTTTTTT
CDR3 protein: CASSLEGPGLAHTGELFF

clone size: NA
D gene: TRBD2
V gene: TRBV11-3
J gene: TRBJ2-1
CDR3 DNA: TGTGCCAGCAGCTTGGGAACTAGCGGGGGGGCCGTTGATGAGCAGTTCTTC
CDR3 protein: CASSLGTSGGAVDEQFF

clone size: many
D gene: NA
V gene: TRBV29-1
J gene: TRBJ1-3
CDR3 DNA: TGCAGCGTTGAAGCCGTCGAGCTCCCGGGAAACACCATATATTTT
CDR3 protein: CSVEAVELPGNTIYF

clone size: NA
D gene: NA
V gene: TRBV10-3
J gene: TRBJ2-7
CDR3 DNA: TGTGCCATCAGTGAGGACTACGAGCAGTACTTC
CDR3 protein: CAISEDYEQYF

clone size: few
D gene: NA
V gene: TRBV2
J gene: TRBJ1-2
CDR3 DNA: TGTGCCAGCCATGTAAAACAGGGACTTAACTATGGCTACACCTTC
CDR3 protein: CASHVKQGLNYGYTF

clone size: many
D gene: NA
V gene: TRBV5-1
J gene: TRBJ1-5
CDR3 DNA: TGCGCCAGCAGCTTGGAGGGTCAGCCCCAGCATTTT
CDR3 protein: CASSLEGQPQHF